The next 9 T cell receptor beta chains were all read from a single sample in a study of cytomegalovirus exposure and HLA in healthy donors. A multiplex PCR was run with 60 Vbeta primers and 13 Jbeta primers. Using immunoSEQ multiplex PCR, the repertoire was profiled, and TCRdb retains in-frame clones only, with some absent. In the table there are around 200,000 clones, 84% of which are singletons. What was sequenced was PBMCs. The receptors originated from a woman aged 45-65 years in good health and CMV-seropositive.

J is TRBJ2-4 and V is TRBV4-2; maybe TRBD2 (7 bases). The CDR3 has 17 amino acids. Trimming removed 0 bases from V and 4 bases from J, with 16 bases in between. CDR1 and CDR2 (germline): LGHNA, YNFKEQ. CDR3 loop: CASSQDLGGGLKNIQYF. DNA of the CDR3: TGTGCCAGCAGCCAAGATCTCGGCGGGGGCCTGAAAAACATTCAGTACTTC.

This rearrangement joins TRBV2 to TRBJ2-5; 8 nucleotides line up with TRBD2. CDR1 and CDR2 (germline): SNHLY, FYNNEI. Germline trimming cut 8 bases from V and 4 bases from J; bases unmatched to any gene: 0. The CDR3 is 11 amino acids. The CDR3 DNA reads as TGTGCCAGCCGGGGGGGAGAGACCCAGTACTTC. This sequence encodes CASRGGETQYF.

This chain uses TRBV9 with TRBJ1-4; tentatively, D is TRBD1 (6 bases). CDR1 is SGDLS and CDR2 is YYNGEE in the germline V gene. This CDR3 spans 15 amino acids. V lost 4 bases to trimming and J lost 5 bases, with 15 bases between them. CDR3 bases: TGTGCCAGCAGCCCCATGGACAGACAAAATGAAAAACTGTTTTTT. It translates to CASSPMDRQNEKLFF.

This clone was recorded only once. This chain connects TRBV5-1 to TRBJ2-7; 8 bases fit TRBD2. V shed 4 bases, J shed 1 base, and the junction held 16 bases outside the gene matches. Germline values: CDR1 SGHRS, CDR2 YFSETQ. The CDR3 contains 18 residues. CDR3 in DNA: TGCGCCAGCAGCCAGGGGACTAGAGGCTTTGGTATTTCCTACGAGCAGTACTTC. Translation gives CASSQGTRGFGISYEQYF. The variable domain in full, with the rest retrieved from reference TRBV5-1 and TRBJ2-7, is KAGVTQTPRYLIKTRGQQVTLSCSPISGHRSVSWYQQTPGQGLQFLFEYFSETQRNKGNFPGRFSGRQFSNSRSEMNVSTLELGDSALYLCASSQGTRGFGISYEQYFGPGTRLTVT.

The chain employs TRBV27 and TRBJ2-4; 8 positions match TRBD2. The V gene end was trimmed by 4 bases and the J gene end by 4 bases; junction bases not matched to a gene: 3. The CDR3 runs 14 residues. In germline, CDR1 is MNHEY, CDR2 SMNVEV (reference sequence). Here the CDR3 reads CASSSSGGKNIQYF. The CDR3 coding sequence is TGTGCCAGCAGTTCGAGCGGGGGTAAAAACATTCAGTACTTC.

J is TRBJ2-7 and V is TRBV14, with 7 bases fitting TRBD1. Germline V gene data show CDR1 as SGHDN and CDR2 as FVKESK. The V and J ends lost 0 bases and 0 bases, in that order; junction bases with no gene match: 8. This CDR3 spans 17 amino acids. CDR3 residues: CASSQDHPGGSSYEQYF. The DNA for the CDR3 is TGTGCCAGCAGCCAAGATCACCCAGGGGGTAGCTCCTACGAGCAGTACTTC.

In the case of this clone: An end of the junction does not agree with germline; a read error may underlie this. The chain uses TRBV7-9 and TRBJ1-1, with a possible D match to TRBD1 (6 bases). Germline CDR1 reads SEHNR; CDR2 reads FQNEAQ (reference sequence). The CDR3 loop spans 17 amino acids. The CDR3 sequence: CSSSPRGGVQGLAEAFF. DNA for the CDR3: TGTTCCAGCAGCCCGAGGGGGGGGGTACAGGGTCTCGCTGAAGCTTTCTTT.

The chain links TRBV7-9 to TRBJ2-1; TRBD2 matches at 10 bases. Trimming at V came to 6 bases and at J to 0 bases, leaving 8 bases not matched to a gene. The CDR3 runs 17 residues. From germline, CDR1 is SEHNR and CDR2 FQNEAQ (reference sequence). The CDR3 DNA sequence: TGTGCCAGCAGACTACTAGCGGGGAGAACCTCCTACAATGAGCAGTTCTTC. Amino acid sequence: CASRLLAGRTSYNEQFF. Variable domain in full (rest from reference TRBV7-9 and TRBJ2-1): DTGVSQNPRHKITKRGQNVTFRCDPISEHNRLYWYRQTLGQGPEFLTYFQNEAQLEKSRLLSDRFSAERPKGSFSTLEIQRTEQGDSAMYLCASRLLAGRTSYNEQFFGPGTRLTVL.

The CDR3 spells CASSESFIFVYGYTF. In DNA, the CDR3 is TGCGCCAGCAGTGAGTCGTTCATTTTTGTCTATGGCTACACCTTC. J is TRBJ1-2 and V is TRBV10-2; no firm D call. The CDR3 contains 15 residues. V was cut by 0 bases and J by 4 bases, with 12 bases left in between. The germline gives CDR1 WSHSY, CDR2 SAAADI.